This note documents a single T cell receptor (beta chain) sequence. Its cognate antigen is unknown. Random hexamers served to reverse transcribe roughly 0.45 to 1 ug RNA. Amplification of TCR beta CDR3 spanned 54 Vbeta and 13 Jbeta via immunoSEQ multiplex PCR. MiXCR was run by TCRdb on the immunoSEQ multiplex PCR reads, yielding one entry per CDR3 protein. The table has about 140,000 distinct CDR3 sequences, 95% seen once. The record originates from a study of CD8 T cells in Susac syndrome. Study results and caveats: The CD4+ T cell repertoire of patients with Susac syndrome showed no detectable clonal expansion.

The sequence derives from a human donor with Susac syndrome. Sequenced: CD4+ T cells from PBMCs.

The CDR3 nucleotides are TGCGCCAGCAGCCAAGATTGGAGGGGGGACACTGAAGCTTTCTTT. This codes for CASSQDWRGDTEAFF. The rearrangement joins TRBV4-1 to TRBJ1-1, with D possibly TRBD1 on 6 matching bases. In germline, CDR1 is MGHRA, CDR2 YSYEKL. The CDR3 is made up of 15 amino acids. V was shortened by 0 bases and J by 3 bases, with 11 bases between the two germline ends.